The clone carrying this TCR beta chain was found many times. Its antigen is still unknown. The authors amplified TCR beta CDR3 regions, and they did so from RNA transcripts for repertoire sequencing. Second-round multiplex PCR came after a first-round RT-PCR that employed HTBI primers. TCRdb independently ran MiXCR on the multiplex PCR reads; one entry per CDR3 protein. The table records 150,000 or so distinct CDR3 sequences, 37% of them present only once. This record comes from a study of Graves' ophthalmopathy and Graves' hyperthyroidism. Study results and caveats: Most thyroid clonotypes expanded beyond 0.001 frequency were also found in blood.

With 8 bases removed from V and 3 bases from J, the gap between germline ends came to 13 bases. The V gene's germline CDR1 is SGHVS and CDR2 FNYEAQ. The CDR3 covers 13 residues. The sample comprised peripheral blood. The receptor comes from a woman aged 40 to 50 with Graves' ophthalmopathy. The chain has TRBV7-6 and TRBJ1-1; D gene unclear. The CDR3 region is CASQTGRDTEAFF. The CDR3 DNA reads as TGTGCCAGCCAAACGGGGAGGGACACTGAAGCTTTCTTT.